The 9 T cell receptor beta chains listed next were all sequenced from one sample in a study of graft-versus-host responses after intestinal transplantation. These receptors have no identified antigens. Clones were sequenced by immunoSEQ multiplex PCR, and TCRdb holds only the in-frame ones, with some missing. The data contain roughly 110,000 clones, approximately 90% of them singletons. Sequenced material: unstimulated CD4+ T cells sorted from spleen or lymph node cells, taken before transplant. These receptors all stem from a human donor who was the organ donor for an intestinal transplant.

CDR3 protein: CASSDPGQTNEQFF. The CDR3 DNA reads TGTGCCAGTAGCGATCCTGGACAGACAAATGAGCAGTTCTTC. The chain joins TRBV19 to TRBJ2-1, with D possibly matching TRBD1 (6 bases). The V gene lost 6 bases and the J gene lost 7 bases, with 16 bases spanning the gap. The CDR3 length is 14 residues. The germline gives CDR1 LNHDA, CDR2 SQIVND (reference sequence).

With regard to this clone: One end of the junction is discordant with germline, which a read error may explain. The J gene is TRBJ2-1, the V gene TRBV9; D unresolved. CDR1 is SGDLS, CDR2 YYNGEE, per germline. The CDR3 consists of 14 residues. The CDR3 spells CASSVDYSSNEQFF. The CDR3, as DNA: TGTGCCAGCAGCGTAGACTATTCCTCCAATGAGCAGTTCTTC.

On this clone itself: Relative to the germline gene, one junction end is altered; a read error may explain this. The chain couples TRBV7-7 to TRBJ2-1, with 10 bases identical to TRBD2. Per the germline V gene, CDR1 is SSHAT and CDR2 is FNYEAQ (reference sequence). This CDR3 is built from 15 residues. Here the CDR3 reads CASSLSSGSYNEQFF. The CDR3 DNA sequence: TGTGCTAGCAGCTTGTCTAGCGGGAGTTACAATGAGCAGTTCTTC.

The J gene is TRBJ2-3, the V gene TRBV6-1; D unclear. The CDR3 sequence is 11 residues long. The germline V gene has CDR1 MNHNS and CDR2 SASEGT. V was shortened by 6 bases and J by 5 bases, with 6 bases between the two germline ends. Here the CDR3 DNA reads TGTGCCAGCAGGACGGGAGATACGCAGTATTTT. Its protein product is CASRTGDTQYF.

This sequence joins TRBV9 and TRBJ2-3; D gene ambiguous. V shed 0 bases and J shed 2 bases, with 7 bases lying between them. Looked up from germline, CDR1 is SGDLS and CDR2 is YYNGEE. This CDR3 spans 14 amino acids. The CDR3 loop is CASSVGRVTDTQYF. The CDR3 DNA follows: TGTGCCAGCAGCGTAGGTAGGGTCACAGATACGCAGTATTTT.

Note on this clone: Relative to the germline gene, one junction end is altered; a read error may explain this. The J gene is TRBJ1-2, the V gene TRBV28; a possible D gene is TRBD1 (6 bases). The CDR3 spans 14 residues. Per germline, CDR1 MDHEN and CDR2 SYDVKM. CDR3 residues: CARSLVGARYGYTF. The CDR3 DNA reads as TGTGCCCGCAGTTTAGTGGGGGCACGCTATGGCTACACCTTC.

This chain uses TRBV6-1 with TRBJ1-1, with 10 bases aligning to TRBD1. CDR3 length equals 13 residues. Trimming at V came to 4 bases and at J to 11 bases, leaving 7 bases not matched to a gene. From germline, CDR1 is MNHNS and CDR2 SASEGT. In DNA, the CDR3 is TGTGCCAGCAGTGGGTTGGACAGGGGGAAGGCTTTCTTT. Protein: CASSGLDRGKAFF.

The rearrangement joins TRBV5-4 to TRBJ1-2; no clear D. Trimming stripped 0 bases from V and 4 bases from J, with 13 bases between. CDR3 size: 15 residues. CDR1 and CDR2 (germline): SGHNT, YYREEE (reference sequence). CDR3 sequence (DNA): TGTGCCAGCAGCTTGGCTCTGGCTGGAGTCTATGGCTACACCTTC. Residues: CASSLALAGVYGYTF.

The V and J genes are TRBV5-4 and TRBJ2-1; TRBD1 matches 8 bases. V lost 4 bases, J lost 9 bases, and 6 bases stayed unmatched. This CDR3 comprises 13 residues. From germline, CDR1 is SGHNT and CDR2 YYREEE (reference sequence). The CDR3 sequence is CASSEPDRGEQFF. In DNA form, the CDR3 reads TGTGCCAGCAGCGAACCTGACAGGGGTGAGCAGTTCTTC.